Presented here are 4 T cell receptor beta chains from one specimen sequenced in a study of blood T cell repertoires in COVID-19. Assay used: immunoSEQ multiplex PCR; TCRdb lists only in-frame clones, some missing. This table has some 110,000 clones, 85% appearing once. Sequenced sample: peripheral blood. The source of these receptors is a man aged 35 to 55 with acute or convalescent COVID-19.

This chain uses TRBV6-1 with TRBJ2-5, with 8 positions matching TRBD2. Trimming at V came to 0 bases and at J to 4 bases, leaving 16 bases not matched to a gene. The V gene's germline CDR1 is MNHNS and CDR2 SASEGT. The CDR3 totals 19 residues. As DNA, the CDR3 is TGTGCCAGCAGTGAAGCTTTACAGCGGGAGATGTGGGGAGGAGAGACCCAGTACTTC. Translated: CASSEALQREMWGGETQYF.

The chain carries TRBV27 and TRBJ2-2, with TRBD2 as a possible D gene (7 bases). CDR3 length: 15 amino acids. Germline-derived CDR1 and CDR2 are MNHEY and SMNVEV (reference sequence). Trimming stripped 5 bases from V and 4 bases from J, with 14 bases between. In DNA form, the CDR3 reads TGTGCCAGCAGTAGGGGGGGCCGGAGCACCGGGGAGCTGTTTTTT. Protein: CASSRGGRSTGELFF.

J is TRBJ2-5 and V is TRBV3-1 (or the pseudogene TRBV3-2); 7 bases are shared with TRBD1. CDR1 is LGHDT, CDR2 YNNKEL, per germline (reference sequence). V was pared by 3 bases and J by 4 bases, with 5 bases of the junction left unmatched. This CDR3 is 14 amino acids long. DNA of the CDR3: TGTGCCAGCAGCCAGGGGACAGTGAGAGAGACCCAGTACTTC. Protein sequence: CASSQGTVRETQYF.

This clone was counted only a few times. The gene calls are TRBV7-2 and TRBJ1-6, with unresolved D. Trimming removed 5 bases at V and 9 bases at J, with 14 bases between. Germline V CDR1 and CDR2: SGHTA, FQGNSA. This CDR3 is built from 14 residues. The CDR3 here is CASSPGQSRSPLHF. The DNA of the CDR3 is TGTGCCAGCAGCCCGGGTCAGTCCCGTTCACCCCTCCACTTT.